These 18 T cell receptor beta chains originate from one sample sequenced in a study of blood T cell repertoires in COVID-19. Produced via immunoSEQ multiplex PCR; TCRdb's table is partial and in-frame only. The sample lists around 20,000 clones; about nine tenths were seen once. Input material: PBMCs or T cells enriched from blood (not recorded which). These receptors all stem from a woman in her 30s who had recovered from COVID-19.

V usage is TRBV18 and J usage is TRBJ1-1; 8 bases align to TRBD1. V shed 4 bases and J 1 base; nucleotides not matched to a gene: 2. Germline V gives CDR1 KGHSH, CDR2 LQKENI. This CDR3 spans 14 amino acids. CDR3 in DNA: TGTGCCAGCTCACACGGACAGGGGAACACTGAAGCTTTCTTT. Its translation: CASSHGQGNTEAFF.

Judged by abundance, this clone is medium-sized (0.01 to 0.1%). V and J are TRBV19 and TRBJ2-7; 12 bases agree with TRBD1. The junction had 13 bases not matched to a gene; V was cut back by 3 bases and J by 4 bases. The CDR3 spans 18 residues. CDR1 is LNHDA, CDR2 SQIVND, per germline (reference sequence). CDR3 loop: CASSIGTGGAGYHYEQYF. The CDR3 DNA sequence: TGTGCCAGTAGTATCGGGACAGGGGGCGCCGGATACCATTACGAGCAGTACTTC.

This clone was seen just once. V usage is TRBV6-2 or TRBV6-3 and J usage is TRBJ2-3; 8 bases match TRBD2. V dropped 6 bases and J dropped 6; count of bases not matched to a gene: 11. The CDR3 has 15 residues. CDR1 is MNHEY, CDR2 SVGEGT, per germline. This CDR3 is CASSQRGKFSDTQYF. The CDR3 DNA follows: TGTGCCAGCAGCCAGCGGGGGAAATTTTCTGATACGCAGTATTTT.

V gene TRBV7-2 combines with J gene TRBJ2-2; tentative D call: TRBD1 (5 bases). V lost 5 bases, J lost 0 bases, and 10 bases lay in between. The CDR3 totals 15 residues. Germline CDR1 reads SGHTA; CDR2 reads FQGNSA. DNA of the CDR3: TGTGCCAGCAGCCTCCGACAGCCGAACACCGGGGAGCTGTTTTTT. Its protein product is CASSLRQPNTGELFF.

This clone appeared a few times. V and J are TRBV3-1 (or the pseudogene TRBV3-2) and TRBJ2-7, with D perhaps matching TRBD1 (5 bases). CDR3 length equals 15 residues. Germline-derived CDR1 and CDR2 are LGHDT and YNNKEL (reference sequence). The V end lost 1 base, the J end lost 1 base, and 11 bases lay between the germline ends. The CDR3 is CASSQVMDTSYEQYF. Here the CDR3 DNA reads TGTGCCAGCAGCCAAGTCATGGACACATCCTACGAGCAGTACTTC.

The chain uses TRBV9 and TRBJ1-3; no definite D call. This CDR3 has 14 amino acids. CDR1 is SGDLS, CDR2 YYNGEE, per germline. Trimming cost V 0 bases and J 4 bases, with 8 bases left between them. CDR3: CASSVGRVGNTIYF. Here the CDR3 DNA reads TGTGCCAGCAGCGTAGGGCGGGTCGGAAACACCATATATTTT.

The chain carries TRBV15 and TRBJ2-5; 10 bases are a match to TRBD1. V was clipped by 3 bases and J by 2 bases; unmatched bases: 0. The CDR3 runs to 14 residues. CDR1 LNHNV and CDR2 YYDKDF come from the germline V gene (reference sequence). CDR3 in DNA: TGTGCCACCAGCAGGGACAGGGGGCAAGAGACCCAGTACTTC. As protein: CATSRDRGQETQYF. Using reference TRBV15 and TRBJ2-5 for the parts outside the CDR3, the full variable domain is DAMVIQNPRYQVTQFGKPVTLSCSQTLNHNVMYWYQQKSSQAPKLLFHYYDKDFNNEADTPDNFQSRRPNTSFCFLDIRSPGLGDTAMYLCATSRDRGQETQYFGPGTRLLVL.

This clone was recorded only once. The gene calls are TRBV27 and TRBJ2-7; TRBD1 aligns across 7 bases. The ends lost 7 bases at V and 6 bases at J; junction bases unmatched: 12. Germline-derived CDR1 and CDR2 are MNHEY and SMNVEV (reference sequence). The CDR3 length is 14 residues. CDR3 in DNA: TGTGCCAGCACCACACGGACAGGATCGGGCGAGCAGTACTTC. Amino acid sequence: CASTTRTGSGEQYF.

The chain recombines TRBV4-3 with TRBJ2-3; D is unclear. There are 14 residues in the CDR3. V was shortened by 0 bases and J by 4 bases, with 8 bases between the two germline ends. Germline V gene data show CDR1 as LGHNA and CDR2 as YSLEER. CDR3 amino acids: CASSQERRPDTQYF. The CDR3 bases are TGCGCCAGCAGCCAAGAGAGGCGCCCAGATACGCAGTATTTT.

CDR3 residues: CASRGQGASYEQYF. The CDR3 DNA follows: TGTGCCAGCAGGGGGCAGGGGGCATCCTACGAGCAGTACTTC. The rearrangement links TRBV3-1 (or the pseudogene TRBV3-2) to TRBJ2-7; 8 bases are a match to TRBD1. The CDR3 contains 14 residues. CDR1 and CDR2 (germline): LGHDT, YNNKEL (reference sequence). The ends lost 6 bases at V and 1 base at J; junction bases unmatched: 5.

V is TRBV21-1 and J is TRBJ2-7; TRBD2 is taken as the D call from the table, unchecked against the DNA. TRBV21-1 is labeled a pseudogene. This CDR3 region has 16 residues. As DNA, the CDR3 is TGTGCCAGCAGGAAATGCTGTCCGGTTACCTTCTACGAGCAGTACTTC. Its protein is CASRKCCPVTFYEQYF.

This sequence joins TRBV5-6 and TRBJ2-1; D is perhaps TRBD2 (5 bases). In germline, CDR1 is SGHDT, CDR2 YYEEEE. V lost 3 bases, J lost 2 bases, and 9 bases lay in between. CDR3 length equals 14 residues. The CDR3 protein is CASSYDYAYNEQFF. CDR3 coding DNA: TGTGCCAGCAGCTATGACTACGCCTACAATGAGCAGTTCTTC.

This rearrangement joins TRBV4-3 to TRBJ1-2; D gene ambiguous. The CDR3 is 15 amino acids. The germline V and J ends were trimmed by 0 bases and 2 bases, with 10 bases remaining between them. Looked up from germline, CDR1 is LGHNA and CDR2 is YSLEER. CDR3: CASSQDSTKNYGYTF. The CDR3 bases are TGCGCCAGCAGCCAAGATTCCACAAAGAACTATGGCTACACCTTC.

V usage is TRBV5-6 and J usage is TRBJ2-3; D uncertain. CDR3 length: 12 residues. Germline V gives CDR1 SGHDT, CDR2 YYEEEE. With 0 bases removed from V and 7 bases from J, the gap between germline ends came to 6 bases. This chain's CDR3 is CASSLDLNTQYF. CDR3 bases: TGTGCCAGCAGCTTGGATTTAAATACGCAGTATTTT.

The chain is built from TRBV3-1 (or the pseudogene TRBV3-2) and TRBJ1-2, with TRBD1 matching 7 bases. V shed 8 bases and J 5 bases; nucleotides not matched to a gene: 8. Germline V gene data show CDR1 as LGHDT and CDR2 as YNNKEL (reference sequence). There are 13 residues in the CDR3. This CDR3 is CASSTPGGYGYTF. In DNA form, the CDR3 reads TGTGCCAGCTCGACCCCAGGGGGGTATGGCTACACCTTC.

This clone came up a few times. The rearrangement uses TRBV27 and TRBJ2-5, with 8 bases that match TRBD1. This CDR3 comprises 15 residues. Germline V CDR1 and CDR2: MNHEY, SMNVEV (reference sequence). J was trimmed by 4 bases and V by 5 bases; bases with no gene match: 9. Written as DNA, the CDR3 is TGTGCCAGCAGTCCGCATCGGACAGGGATAGAGACCCAGTACTTC. Translating it yields CASSPHRTGIETQYF.

The chain employs TRBV18 and TRBJ2-2, with 7 bases matching TRBD1. Looked up from germline, CDR1 is KGHSH and CDR2 is LQKENI. J was trimmed by 1 base and V by 1 base; bases with no gene match: 3. The length of the CDR3 is 16 residues. The CDR3 coding sequence is TGTGCCAGCTCACCACGGGGACAGCTGAACACCGGGGAGCTGTTTTTT. Protein product: CASSPRGQLNTGELFF. The full variable domain, with the rest looked up from reference TRBV18 and TRBJ2-2, is NAGVMQNPRHLVRRRGQEARLRCSPMKGHSHVYWYRQLPEEGLKFMVYLQKENIIDESGMPKERFSAEFPKEGPSILRIQQVVRGDSAAYFCASSPRGQLNTGELFFGEGSRLTVL.

The sample holds a few counts of this clone. V gene TRBV6-5 combines with J gene TRBJ1-1; TRBD1 is a possible D gene (5 bases). The CDR3 is made up of 15 amino acids. Trimming took off 7 bases at V and 7 bases at J, with 22 bases between the two ends. Germline CDR1 is MNHEY and CDR2 is SVGAGI. The CDR3 nucleotides are TGTGCCAGCAAAAACCCGGGCAGGGCTGGAGATGAAGCTTTCTTT. This codes for CASKNPGRAGDEAFF.